These 25 T cell receptor beta chains came from one sample sequenced in a study of vaccination effects on CD4 cells after COVID-19. Profiled with immunoSEQ multiplex PCR; TCRdb holds only in-frame clones, not every one. The sample has tens of thousands of clones; approximately 72% are singletons. Within the ViraFEST assay, antigen-specific CD4+ T cells underwent expansion with viral peptide pools prior to sequencing. Culture lasted roughly 9 days before CD4+ T cell isolation. Previously uninfected by SARS-CoV-2, the vaccine recipients also showed negative nucleocapsid antibodies. No antigen is known for these receptors. This specimen consisted of CD4+ T cells from PBMCs cultured with HCoV-NL63 spike peptides, obtained before COVID-19 vaccination. The receptors were sampled from a human donor who received a COVID-19 vaccine.

The V gene is TRBV5-1, the J gene TRBJ2-3, with D unresolved. The germline V and J ends were trimmed by 5 bases and 4 bases, with 11 bases remaining between them. This CDR3 comprises 13 residues. The V gene's germline CDR1 is SGHRS and CDR2 YFSETQ. CDR3 bases: TGCGCCAGCAGGGAGAAGCTCCCAGATACGCAGTATTTT. Encoded protein: CASREKLPDTQYF.

This chain joins TRBV7-2 and TRBJ2-5, with TRBD1 matching 10 bases. The junction had 1 base not matched to a gene; V was cut back by 5 bases and J by 1 base. CDR1 is SGHTA and CDR2 is FQGNSA in the germline V gene. This CDR3 has 14 residues. CDR3 loop: CASSRDRGQETQYF. CDR3 coding DNA: TGTGCCAGCAGCCGGGACAGGGGCCAAGAGACCCAGTACTTC.

The chain is built from TRBV5-6 and TRBJ1-1, with 7 nucleotides matching TRBD1. The CDR3 is 15 amino acids. The junction had 8 bases not matched to a gene; V was cut back by 1 base and J by 5 bases. Germline CDR1 and CDR2: SGHDT and YYEEEE. CDR3 DNA: TGTGCCAGCAGCTTGACGGGAGGGGGCTGGACTGAAGCTTTCTTT. Residues: CASSLTGGGWTEAFF.

The J gene is TRBJ1-1, the V gene TRBV5-1; TRBD1 might be the D (6 bases). Germline V lookup: CDR1 SGHRS, CDR2 YFSETQ. The length of the CDR3 is 14 residues. Trimming shortened V by 0 bases and J by 5 bases, and 11 bases separated the two germline ends. The CDR3 nucleotides read TGCGCCAGCAGCTTGGAAGGGGGATGGACTGAAGCTTTCTTT. It codes for CASSLEGGWTEAFF. Combining the CDR3 with reference TRBV5-1 and TRBJ1-1 gives the whole variable domain KAGVTQTPRYLIKTRGQQVTLSCSPISGHRSVSWYQQTPGQGLQFLFEYFSETQRNKGNFPGRFSGRQFSNSRSEMNVSTLELGDSALYLCASSLEGGWTEAFFGQGTRLTVV.

This clone was recorded once. The rearrangement links TRBV9 to TRBJ1-2, with 8 bases lining up with TRBD1. J gave up 4 bases and V 0 bases, and 5 bases lay outside the gene matches. Germline lookup yields CDR1 SGDLS and CDR2 YYNGEE. The CDR3 length is 15 residues. In DNA, the CDR3 is TGTGCCAGCAGCGTAGGGCTAGGACAGGGCTATGGCTACACCTTC. This codes for CASSVGLGQGYGYTF.

With respect to this clone: Other DNA sequences from this sample encode an identical CDR3 as well. The chain employs TRBV4-3 and TRBJ1-4; D unresolved. Germline values: CDR1 LGHNA, CDR2 YSLEER. The CDR3 length is 14 residues. V lost 1 base to trimming and J lost 8 bases, with 11 bases between them. This chain's CDR3 is CASSQGRRNEKLFF. The CDR3 DNA reads as TGCGCCAGCAGCCAAGGGCGGCGAAACGAAAAACTGTTTTTT.

This clone was detected only once. The chain carries TRBV6-5 and TRBJ1-1, with no clear D. Between the trimmed V and J ends, which lost 6 bases and 1 base, there was a span of 12 bases. The germline CDR1 and CDR2 sequences are MNHEY and SVGAGI. This CDR3 region has 14 residues. CDR3 amino acids: CASSLTGKNTEAFF. CDR3 nucleotide sequence: TGTGCCAGCAGCCTGACGGGAAAGAACACTGAAGCTTTCTTT.

The V call is TRBV6-5, the J call TRBJ1-2; D is possibly TRBD1 (5 bases). The CDR3 is 13 amino acids. The V gene lost 6 bases and the J gene lost 4 bases, with 12 bases spanning the gap. Per germline, CDR1 MNHEY and CDR2 SVGAGI. The CDR3 sequence is CASSRGTFYGYTF. The CDR3 DNA is TGTGCCAGCAGCCGAGGGACGTTCTATGGCTACACCTTC.

CDR3 sequence: CASSFGGGNTIYF. As DNA, the CDR3 is TGTGCCAGCAGCTTTGGGGGTGGAAACACCATATATTTT. The rearrangement joins TRBV7-9 to TRBJ1-3; tentative D call: TRBD1 (5 bases). V was trimmed by 3 bases and J by 3 bases, leaving 6 bases between them. CDR3 length: 13 residues. In germline, CDR1 is SEHNR, CDR2 FQNEAQ (reference sequence).

This chain joins TRBV5-4 and TRBJ2-7; 10 bases fit TRBD1. J was trimmed by 6 bases and V by 3 bases; bases with no gene match: 9. The CDR3 length is 15 residues. Germline loops: CDR1 SGHNT, CDR2 YYREEE (reference sequence). The CDR3: CASSSTYGQGGEQYV. CDR3 coding DNA: TGTGCCAGCAGCTCGACTTACGGACAGGGGGGCGAGCAGTACGTC.

The chain uses TRBV7-2 and TRBJ2-1; 11 bases map to TRBD2. The CDR3 extends over 15 amino acids. After removal of 4 bases from V and 4 bases from J, the junction contained 3 bases not matched to a gene. Germline values: CDR1 SGHTA, CDR2 FQGNSA. CDR3 amino acids: CASSYSGGAYNEQFF. The CDR3 DNA reads TGTGCCAGCAGCTATAGCGGGGGGGCATACAATGAGCAGTTCTTC.

This clone was detected only a few times. The rearrangement uses TRBV5-1 and TRBJ1-5, with D uncertain. CDR3 length equals 13 residues. Trimming removed 0 bases at V and 7 bases at J, with 8 bases between. Looked up from germline, CDR1 is SGHRS and CDR2 is YFSETQ. CDR3 protein: CASSLGPSQPQHF. In DNA, the CDR3 is TGCGCCAGCAGCTTGGGCCCGAGCCAGCCCCAGCATTTT.

The chain carries TRBV5-1 and TRBJ2-1; a possible D gene is TRBD2 (7 bases). With 5 bases removed from V and 4 bases from J, the gap between germline ends came to 16 bases. The length of the CDR3 is 15 residues. CDR1 SGHRS and CDR2 YFSETQ come from the germline V gene. CDR3: CASSGGGSGYNEQFF. In DNA, the CDR3 is TGCGCCAGCAGTGGGGGGGGCAGCGGGTACAATGAGCAGTTCTTC.

The genes are TRBV6-2 or TRBV6-3 and TRBJ1-5, with D possibly TRBD1 on 6 matching bases. CDR1 is MNHEY and CDR2 is SVGEGT in the germline V gene. The CDR3 spans 14 residues. Trimming took 6 bases from V and 3 from J, leaving 12 bases between them. CDR3 sequence reads: CASSHTGSNQPQHF. In DNA form, the CDR3 reads TGTGCCAGCAGCCATACAGGGTCCAATCAGCCCCAGCATTTT.

This clone appeared a few times. V and J are TRBV10-1 and TRBJ2-1, with 11 bases fitting TRBD1. The CDR3 loop spans 15 amino acids. V shed 2 bases and J 7 bases; nucleotides not matched to a gene: 4. CDR1 is WNHNN and CDR2 is SYGVQD in the germline V gene (reference sequence). The CDR3 region is CASSEPGQGENEQFF. The CDR3 bases are TGCGCCAGCAGTGAGCCGGGACAGGGGGAGAATGAGCAGTTCTTC.

This clone has only one observation. This chain connects TRBV6-2 or TRBV6-3 to TRBJ2-7; 7 bases line up with TRBD1. CDR3 size: 15 residues. The germline V gene has CDR1 MNHEY and CDR2 SVGEGT. V lost 6 bases to trimming and J lost 0 bases; unmatched junction nucleotides: 8. DNA for the CDR3: TGTGCCAGCAGCCCTTTAGGGACAGTCTCCTACGAGCAGTACGTC. Translating it yields CASSPLGTVSYEQYV.

This clone has a handful of counts. The J gene is TRBJ1-5, the V gene TRBV3-1 (or the pseudogene TRBV3-2), with D unclear. Germline CDR1 and CDR2: LGHDT and YNNKEL (reference sequence). The V end was cut by 2 bases, the J end by 7 bases, with 6 bases between. This CDR3 comprises 12 residues. For the CDR3, the DNA is TGTGCCAGCAGCCAAAATAACCAGCCCCAGCATTTT. As protein: CASSQNNQPQHF.

This CDR3 reads CASSESMHEGVKREQYV. In nucleotides, the CDR3 is TGCGCCAGCAGTGAGTCGATGCATGAGGGGGTAAAGAGGGAGCAGTACGTC. The chain joins TRBV10-2 to TRBJ2-7; a weak D match, TRBD1 (6 bases). The CDR3 is 17 amino acids. Germline V gene sequence: CDR1 WSHSY, CDR2 SAAADI. V shed 0 bases and J shed 7 bases, with 22 bases lying between them.

CDR3 nucleotide sequence: TGTGCCAGCTCACCCTCGGGCGGCATGAACACTGAAGCTTTCTTT. Translating gives CASSPSGGMNTEAFF. The chain combines TRBV18 with TRBJ1-1; the D is unclear. The CDR3 sequence is 15 residues long. Germline values: CDR1 KGHSH, CDR2 LQKENI. V lost 3 bases, J lost 0 bases, and 11 bases lay in between.

This clone was detected only a few times. The CDR3, as DNA: TGTGCCAGCGTATTGCACAGGGTCGGAAATGAGCAGTTCTTC. As protein: CASVLHRVGNEQFF. The rearrangement links TRBV28 to TRBJ2-1, with TRBD1 as a possible D gene (6 bases). The CDR3 covers 14 residues. Germline V CDR1 and CDR2: MDHEN, SYDVKM. Between the trimmed V and J ends, which lost 8 bases and 7 bases, there was a span of 18 bases.

This clone appeared once. V gene TRBV19 combines with J gene TRBJ2-6, with TRBD2 as a possible D gene (6 bases). Deletions cut 1 base from V and 2 bases from J, with 9 bases between. CDR1 LNHDA and CDR2 SQIVND come from the germline V gene (reference sequence). The CDR3 loop spans 16 amino acids. CDR3 coding DNA: TGTGCCAGTAGTATAGCGGAGGGTACTGGGGCCAACGTCCTGACTTTC. Encoded protein: CASSIAEGTGANVLTF.

This clone has a single count. The chain combines TRBV6-1 with TRBJ1-2; the D gene is possibly TRBD1 (5 bases). Germline CDR1 is MNHNS and CDR2 is SASEGT. This CDR3 comprises 14 residues. V lost 1 base and J 4 bases, leaving 10 bases between the germline ends. CDR3 residues: CASSEVTGSYGYTF. The CDR3 DNA follows: TGTGCCAGCAGTGAAGTCACAGGCTCCTATGGCTACACCTTC.

The chain employs TRBV24-1 and TRBJ1-2; D is unclear. The V and J ends lost 7 bases and 3 bases respectively, with 11 bases between them. CDR3 length equals 13 residues. CDR1 is KGHDR and CDR2 is SFDVKD in the germline V gene. CDR3: CATSYSGDYGYTF. CDR3 bases: TGTGCCACCAGCTACAGCGGGGACTATGGCTACACCTTC.

CDR3: CASSVVGVLSGNTIYF. The CDR3 region has the DNA TGTGCCAGCAGCGTAGTAGGCGTCCTCTCTGGAAACACCATATATTTT. The chain links TRBV9 to TRBJ1-3; D not certain. CDR1 is SGDLS, CDR2 YYNGEE, per germline. The CDR3 is 16 residues long. The V end lost 0 bases, the J end lost 0 bases, and 10 bases lay between the germline ends.

This clone was seen only a few times. The chain combines TRBV4-1 with TRBJ1-2; no definite D call. Trimming left V 0 bases short and J 8 bases short, with 13 bases between. The germline V gene has CDR1 MGHRA and CDR2 YSYEKL. The CDR3 length is 14 residues. The CDR3 DNA follows: TGCGCCAGCAGCCAAGAAGGTAGACCGTTCGGCTACACCTTC. This translates into CASSQEGRPFGYTF.